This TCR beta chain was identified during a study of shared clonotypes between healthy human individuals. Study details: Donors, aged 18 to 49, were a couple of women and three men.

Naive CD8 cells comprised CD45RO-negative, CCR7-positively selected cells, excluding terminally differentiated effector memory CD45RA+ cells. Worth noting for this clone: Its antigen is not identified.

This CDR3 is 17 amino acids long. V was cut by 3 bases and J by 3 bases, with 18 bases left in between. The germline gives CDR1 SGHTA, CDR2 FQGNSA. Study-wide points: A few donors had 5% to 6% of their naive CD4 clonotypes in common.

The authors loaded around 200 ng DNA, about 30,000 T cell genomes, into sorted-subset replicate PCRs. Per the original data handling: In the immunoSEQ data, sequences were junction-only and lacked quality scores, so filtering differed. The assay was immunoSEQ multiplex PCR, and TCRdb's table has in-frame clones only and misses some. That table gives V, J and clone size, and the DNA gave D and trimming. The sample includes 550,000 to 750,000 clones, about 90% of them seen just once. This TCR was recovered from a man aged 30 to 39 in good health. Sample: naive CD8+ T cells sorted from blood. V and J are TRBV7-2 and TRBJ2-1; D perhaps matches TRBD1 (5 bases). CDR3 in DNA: TGTGCCAGCAGCTTCTCCCCTCGACAGACCCTCTACAATGAGCAGTTCTTC. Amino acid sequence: CASSFSPRQTLYNEQFF. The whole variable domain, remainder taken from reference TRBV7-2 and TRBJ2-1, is GAGVSQSPSNKVTEKGKDVELRCDPISGHTALYWYRQSLGQGLEFLIYFQGNSAPDKSGLPSDRFSAERTGGSVSTLTIQRTQQEDSAVYLCASSFSPRQTLYNEQFFGPGTRLTVL.